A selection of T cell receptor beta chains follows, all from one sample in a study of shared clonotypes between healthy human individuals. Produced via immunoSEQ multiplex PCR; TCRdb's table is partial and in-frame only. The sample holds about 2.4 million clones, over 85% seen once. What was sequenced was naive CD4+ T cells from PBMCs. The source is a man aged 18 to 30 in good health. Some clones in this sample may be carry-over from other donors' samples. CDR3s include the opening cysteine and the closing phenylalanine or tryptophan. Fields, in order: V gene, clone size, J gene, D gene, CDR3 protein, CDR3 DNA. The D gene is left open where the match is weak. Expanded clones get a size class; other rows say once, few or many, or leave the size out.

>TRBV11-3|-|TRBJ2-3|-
CASSLDSQRTDTQYF
TGTGCCAGCAGCTTAGATTCACAGCGCACAGATACGCAGTATTTT
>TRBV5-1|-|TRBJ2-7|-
CASSSLSGGGSYEQYF
TGCGCCAGCAGCAGCCTTTCGGGGGGCGGATCCTACGAGCAGTACTTC
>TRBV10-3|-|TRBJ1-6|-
CAIRGAGSYNSPLHF
TGTGCCATCAGGGGGGCTGGCTCCTATAATTCACCCCTCCACTTT
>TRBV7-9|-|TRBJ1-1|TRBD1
CASSLRGPDTEAFF
TGTGCCAGCAGCTTAAGGGGGCCGGACACTGAAGCTTTCTTT
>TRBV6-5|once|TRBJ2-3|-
CASGLEGIDTQYF
TGTGCCAGCGGTTTGGAGGGTATAGATACGCAGTATTTT
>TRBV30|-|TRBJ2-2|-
CAWSPLRGGGTGELFF
TGTGCCTGGAGCCCCCTAAGGGGAGGAGGGACCGGGGAGCTGTTTTTT
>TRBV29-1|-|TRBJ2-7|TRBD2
CSVGTQLAVPYEQYF
TGCAGCGTTGGGACCCAACTAGCGGTACCCTACGAGCAGTACTTC
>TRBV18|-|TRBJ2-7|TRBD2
CASSQGLADYSEQYF
TGTGCCAGCTCACAAGGACTAGCTGATTATAGTGAGCAGTACTTC
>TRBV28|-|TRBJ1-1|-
CASSRANTEAFF
TGTGCCAGCAGCCGGGCGAACACTGAAGCTTTCTTT
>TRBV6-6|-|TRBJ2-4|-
CASSFPGYGKNIQYF
TGTGCCAGCAGTTTCCCAGGGTATGGCAAAAACATTCAGTACTTC
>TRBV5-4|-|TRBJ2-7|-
CASSFGHPSSYEQYF
TGTGCCAGCAGCTTCGGACACCCGAGCTCCTACGAGCAGTACTTC
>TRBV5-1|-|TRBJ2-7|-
CASSLAVGGRYERYF
TGCGCCAGCAGCTTGGCTGTGGGGGGCCGATACGAGCGGTACTTC
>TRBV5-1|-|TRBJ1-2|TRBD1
CASSASGQGIYGYTF
TGCGCCAGCAGCGCATCGGGACAGGGCATCTATGGCTACACCTTC
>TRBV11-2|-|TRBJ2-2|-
CASSPILVAHTGELFF
TGTGCCAGCAGCCCGATCCTCGTAGCGCACACCGGGGAGCTGTTTTTT
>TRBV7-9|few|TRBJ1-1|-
CASSLRWETEAFF
TGTGCCAGCAGCTTAAGGTGGGAGACTGAAGCTTTCTTT
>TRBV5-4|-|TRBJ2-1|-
CASRKLDEQFF
TGTGCCAGCAGGAAATTGGATGAGCAGTTCTTC
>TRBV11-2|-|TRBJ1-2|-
CASSFRANGYTF
TGTGCCAGCAGCTTTCGGGCGAATGGCTACACCTTC
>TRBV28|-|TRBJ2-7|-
CASTGPYEQYF
TGTGCCAGCACTGGCCCCTACGAGCAGTACTTC
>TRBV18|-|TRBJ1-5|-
CASSSTDSNQPQHF
TGTGCCAGCTCATCGACAGATAGCAATCAGCCCCAGCATTTT
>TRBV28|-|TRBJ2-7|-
CASTPQMGEQYF
TGTGCCAGCACCCCGCAGATGGGCGAGCAGTACTTC
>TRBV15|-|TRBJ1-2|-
CATSRDASGLANYGYTF
TGTGCCACCAGCAGAGATGCATCCGGTCTAGCTAACTATGGCTACACCTTC
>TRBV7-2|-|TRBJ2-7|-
CASSLVWAGAEQYF
TGTGCCAGCAGCTTAGTGTGGGCCGGGGCCGAGCAGTACTTC
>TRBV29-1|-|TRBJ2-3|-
CSVGTRGTDTQYF
TGCAGCGTTGGTACTCGAGGCACAGATACGCAGTATTTT
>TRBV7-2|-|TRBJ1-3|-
CASAVGGPGNTIYF
TGTGCCAGCGCCGTGGGGGGGCCTGGAAACACCATATATTTT
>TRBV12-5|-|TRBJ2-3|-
CASGLDGGRTDTQYF
TGTGCTAGTGGTTTGGATGGGGGCAGAACAGATACGCAGTATTTT
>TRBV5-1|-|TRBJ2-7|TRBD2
CASSLGSAGPYEQYF
TGCGCCAGCAGCTTGGGGTCAGCGGGGCCCTACGAGCAGTACTTC
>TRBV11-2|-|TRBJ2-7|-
CASSLGLDGEQYF
TGTGCCAGCAGCTTAGGGCTAGACGGCGAGCAGTACTTC
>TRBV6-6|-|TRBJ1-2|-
CASSYLTGANYGYTF
TGTGCCAGCAGTTACCTGACGGGAGCTAACTATGGCTACACCTTC
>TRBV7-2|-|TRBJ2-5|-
CASSLALGARRGTQYF
TGTGCCAGCAGCTTAGCCCTCGGTGCGAGGCGAGGAACCCAGTACTTC
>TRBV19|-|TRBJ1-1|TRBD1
CASSITAGGLDTEAFF
TGTGCCAGTAGTATAACTGCAGGGGGATTGGACACTGAAGCTTTCTTT
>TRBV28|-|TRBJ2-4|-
CASSLQGRHPQYF
TGTGCCAGCAGTCTCCAAGGCCGGCACCCACAGTACTTC
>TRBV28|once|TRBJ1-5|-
CASSLDPSNQPQHF
TGTGCCAGCAGTTTAGACCCAAGCAATCAGCCCCAGCATTTT
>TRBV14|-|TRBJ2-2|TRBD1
CASSPEVRGRTGELFF
TGTGCCAGCAGCCCGGAAGTCAGGGGGCGGACCGGGGAGCTGTTTTTT
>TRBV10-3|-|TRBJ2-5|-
CAIREGKRETQYF
TGTGCCATCAGGGAAGGGAAGAGAGAGACCCAGTACTTC
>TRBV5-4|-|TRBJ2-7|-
CASSPRSSRGASYEQYF
TGTGCCAGCAGCCCCCGGTCGTCCAGGGGCGCCTCCTACGAGCAGTACTTC
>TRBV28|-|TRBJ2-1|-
CASTTVGQRMDNEQFF
TGTGCCAGCACTACCGTGGGACAACGGATGGACAATGAGCAGTTCTTC